One and the same sample provided the 10 T cell receptor beta chains below, sequenced in a study of shared clonotypes between healthy human individuals. Measured with immunoSEQ multiplex PCR; TCRdb has only the in-frame clones, and not every one. The sample gives roughly 1.4 million clones, approximately 98.5% of which show up once; 0.36% is in the top ten. The source material was naive CD4+ T cells sorted from blood. Subset specified: CD45RA+ positively selected. The origin of the receptors is a man aged 30-40 years in good health.

The J gene is TRBJ1-2, the V gene TRBV19, with D uncertain. The germline V and J ends were trimmed by 0 bases and 4 bases, with 6 bases remaining between them. Looked up from germline, CDR1 is LNHDA and CDR2 is SQIVND (reference sequence). CDR3 length: 13 amino acids. The CDR3 here is CASSIDYSYGYTF. The CDR3 nucleotides read TGTGCCAGTAGTATAGATTACAGCTATGGCTACACCTTC.

This chain links TRBV28 with TRBJ2-1, with 7 bases fitting TRBD2. The V gene end was trimmed by 7 bases and the J gene end by 2 bases; junction bases not matched to a gene: 14. The CDR3 length is 17 residues. Germline V gene data show CDR1 as MDHEN and CDR2 as SYDVKM. CDR3 region: CASTSTRTGGPYNEQFF. CDR3 DNA sequence: TGTGCCAGCACCTCAACGAGGACGGGAGGACCCTACAATGAGCAGTTCTTC.

This chain connects TRBV5-1 to TRBJ2-6; 8 nucleotides agree with TRBD1. The CDR3 is 19 amino acids. CDR1 is SGHRS, CDR2 YFSETQ, per germline. The junction had 12 bases not matched to a gene; V was cut back by 3 bases and J by 1 base. This CDR3 is CASSSPQGAKKSGANVLTF. CDR3 DNA sequence: TGCGCCAGCAGCTCACCCCAGGGGGCAAAAAAGTCTGGGGCCAACGTCCTGACTTTC.

The chain recombines TRBV18 with TRBJ2-1, with 12 bases fitting TRBD2. After removal of 5 bases from V and 7 bases from J, the junction contained 6 bases not matched to a gene. The germline gives CDR1 KGHSH, CDR2 LQKENI. The CDR3 runs to 15 residues. In DNA form, the CDR3 reads TGTGCCAGCTCATCGACTAGCGGGAGTTTTAATGAGCAGTTCTTC. This gives the protein CASSSTSGSFNEQFF.

The chain joins TRBV11-2 to TRBJ1-1; no reliable D call. The CDR3 loop spans 13 amino acids. V was trimmed by 2 bases and J by 0 bases, leaving 4 bases between them. Germline CDR1 is SGHAT and CDR2 is FQNNGV. Here the CDR3 reads CASSLHMNTEAFF. The CDR3 DNA sequence: TGTGCCAGCAGCTTACACATGAACACTGAAGCTTTCTTT.

The V and J genes are TRBV19 and TRBJ2-5, with D tentatively TRBD1 (5 bases). The germline CDR1 and CDR2 sequences are LNHDA and SQIVND (reference sequence). CDR3 size: 12 residues. The V and J ends lost 6 bases and 9 bases respectively, with 14 bases between them. The CDR3 region has the DNA TGTGCCAGTAGCGGCAGGGCACGGGCCCAGTACTTC. Translation: CASSGRARAQYF.

Regarding this clone: Other nucleotide sequences from this sample produce the same CDR3. The chain is built from TRBV18 and TRBJ1-5; no clear D gene. The V and J ends lost 0 bases and 4 bases respectively, with 4 bases between them. The CDR3 contains 13 residues. Germline CDR1 and CDR2: KGHSH and LQKENI. The CDR3 region has the DNA TGTGCCAGCTCACCACCCGGTAATCAGCCCCAGCATTTT. Its protein is CASSPPGNQPQHF.

The chain joins TRBV18 to TRBJ2-5; maybe TRBD1 (6 bases). The CDR3 extends over 14 amino acids. Trimming stripped 6 bases from V and 5 bases from J, with 16 bases between. The germline V gene encodes CDR1 KGHSH and CDR2 LQKENI. The CDR3 region is CASSYGQYAETQYF. In DNA form, the CDR3 reads TGTGCCAGCTCCTATGGACAGTATGCTGAGACCCAGTACTTC.

The J gene is TRBJ2-1, the V gene TRBV11-3, with a weak D call TRBD2 (6 bases). The V end lost 1 base, the J end lost 10 bases, and 14 bases lay between the germline ends. CDR1 is SGHNT, CDR2 YENEEA, per germline. This CDR3 has 14 amino acids. In DNA form, the CDR3 reads TGTGCCAGCAGCTTAGTGTCCACTAGCCGGGAGCAGTTCTTC. It yields the protein CASSLVSTSREQFF.

V gene TRBV29-1 combines with J gene TRBJ2-3; 10 bases map to TRBD2. Unmatched junction bases numbered 8, after V lost 4 bases and J lost 1 base. Germline CDR1 is SQVTM and CDR2 is ANQGSEA. The CDR3 length is 16 residues. The CDR3 DNA is TGCAGCGTTGCCCGATTAGCGGGAGGCGGCACAGATACGCAGTATTTT. Protein sequence: CSVARLAGGGTDTQYF.